These 30 T cell receptor beta chains were sequenced from one sample in a study of regulatory T cells in long-lasting Graves disease. Time point: newly diagnosed GD, antithyroid drugs for less than 3 months. From RNA extracted from PBMCs, the TCR library was made. Construction of the TCR beta libraries employed iRepertoire HTBI primers in conjunction with Arm-PCR of CDR3 regions. TCRdb re-derived calls from the multiplex PCR reads in MiXCR, one entry per CDR3 protein. The table lists a few hundred thousand distinct CDR3 sequences, approximately 12% of them singletons. Another study also made use of these data, one on T cells in Graves' hyperthyroidism and ophthalmopathy.

Sequencing was performed on peripheral blood mononuclear cells (PBMCs), taken at new diagnosis, from a patient treated with antithyroid drugs. The receptors originated from a woman between 18 and 30 years old with Graves disease.

This clonotype was counted many times. The V call is TRBV24-1, the J call TRBJ2-2; TRBD2 aligns across 7 bases. The CDR3 covers 16 residues. Trimming removed 4 bases from V and 0 bases from J; junction bases left unmatched: 4. Germline loops: CDR1 KGHDR, CDR2 SFDVKD. CDR3 in DNA: TGTGCCACCAGTGAGTGGGGACTAACGAACACCGGGGAGCTGTTTTTT. This encodes CATSEWGLTNTGELFF.

The rearrangement links TRBV12-3 or TRBV12-4 to TRBJ2-3, with TRBD2 as a possible D gene (6 bases). There are 15 residues in the CDR3. V dropped 5 bases and J dropped 2 bases, with 14 bases sitting between them. CDR3 amino acids: CASSIGTFYTDTQYF. The DNA of the CDR3 is TGTGCCAGCAGTATCGGGACTTTCTACACAGATACGCAGTATTTT.

This clonotype was seen ten or more times. V and J are TRBV6-2 or TRBV6-3 and TRBJ2-1; D may be TRBD1 or TRBD2 (6 bases each). This CDR3 contains 20 residues. In germline, CDR1 is MNHEY, CDR2 SVGEGT. Trimming removed 3 bases from V and 2 bases from J, with 26 bases in between. The CDR3, as DNA: TGTGCCAGCAGTTATATCCGGAGCCCCGGGGGCACCTGGGCCTACAATGAGCAGTTCTTC. This codes for CASSYIRSPGGTWAYNEQFF.

In this sample, this clonotype turned up many times. The chain recombines TRBV2 with TRBJ2-1, with D tentatively TRBD2 (6 bases). This CDR3 region has 14 residues. Trimming removed 4 bases at V and 3 bases at J, with 10 bases between. The germline V gene encodes CDR1 SNHLY and CDR2 FYNNEI. In DNA, the CDR3 is TGTGCCAGCAGTGGACTAGTCGACTACAATGAGCAGTTCTTC. Translated, it gives CASSGLVDYNEQFF. Drawing the rest from reference TRBV2 and TRBJ2-1, the complete variable domain is EPEVTQTPSHQVTQMGQEVILRCVPISNHLYFYWYRQILGQKVEFLVSFYNNEISEKSEIFDDQFSVERPDGSNFTLKIRSTKLEDSAMYFCASSGLVDYNEQFFGPGTRLTVL.

This clonotype was observed many times. The chain couples TRBV20-1 to TRBJ1-1; TRBD1 agrees at 8 bases. Germline CDR1 DFQATT, CDR2 SNEGSKA (reference sequence). This CDR3 spans 13 amino acids. V was clipped by 5 bases and J by 4 bases; unmatched bases: 6. DNA of the CDR3: TGCAGTGCTCCGACAGGGGATGTCACTGAAGCTTTCTTT. The encoded protein is CSAPTGDVTEAFF.

There are many counts of this clonotype. V is TRBV20-1 and J is TRBJ2-2; D uncertain. This CDR3 has 17 amino acids. Trimming removed 1 base at V and 0 bases at J, with 15 bases between. Germline CDR1 reads DFQATT; CDR2 reads SNEGSKA (reference sequence). The CDR3 coding sequence is TGCAGTGCTAGAGGGGTTCTGGTGGACGCGAACACCGGGGAGCTGTTTTTT. Its protein is CSARGVLVDANTGELFF.

There are many counts of this clonotype. The CDR3 DNA sequence: TGTGCCAGCAGTTTAAACGGTTGGCTACGGGGCTACACCTTC. It yields the protein CASSLNGWLRGYTF. This sequence joins TRBV12-3 or TRBV12-4 and TRBJ1-2, with D uncertain. The CDR3 is made up of 14 amino acids. Between the trimmed V and J ends, which lost 2 bases and 8 bases, there was a span of 15 bases.

At least ten counts were recorded for this clonotype. This chain connects TRBV4-3 to TRBJ2-1, with TRBD2 matching 9 bases. The CDR3 covers 17 residues. Trimming cost V 0 bases and J 3 bases; bases outside gene matches: 6. Germline CDR1 reads LGHNA; CDR2 reads YSLEER. CDR3 nucleotides: TGCGCCAGCAGCCAAGATACAAGCGGGGGGTACTACAATGAGCAGTTCTTC. It specifies CASSQDTSGGYYNEQFF.

The table lists this clonotype with a few counts. The rearrangement joins TRBV7-9 to TRBJ1-2; TRBD1 aligns across 9 bases. Germline lookup yields CDR1 SEHNR and CDR2 FQNEAQ (reference sequence). Losses at the gene ends were 0 bases for V and 8 bases for J; bases not matched to a gene: 4. The CDR3 length is 14 residues. The CDR3 region is CASSLAPQGAGYTF. The CDR3 DNA reads TGTGCCAGCAGCTTAGCGCCACAGGGGGCAGGCTACACCTTC.

The CDR3 is CASSILMRAGTYNEQFF. DNA of the CDR3: TGTGCCAGTAGTATTTTAATGAGGGCGGGTACCTACAATGAGCAGTTCTTC. The rearrangement links TRBV19 to TRBJ2-1, with D possibly TRBD2 on 5 matching bases. V gave up 3 bases and J gave up 2 bases, with 17 bases separating them. There are 17 residues in the CDR3. Germline-derived CDR1 and CDR2 are LNHDA and SQIVND (reference sequence).

This clonotype was counted many times. The V call is TRBV6-1, the J call TRBJ2-5; D gene ambiguous. Trimming cost V 5 bases and J 7 bases, with 20 bases left between them. The CDR3 contains 15 residues. Germline-derived CDR1 and CDR2 are MNHNS and SASEGT. In DNA form, the CDR3 reads TGTGCCAGCAGTCCTAATCCGAGGAGCACCGTGACCCAGTACTTC. Translating gives CASSPNPRSTVTQYF.

The chain carries TRBV4-1 and TRBJ2-5; perhaps TRBD2 as D (5 bases). Germline lookup yields CDR1 MGHRA and CDR2 YSYEKL. The CDR3 is 15 amino acids. The V end lost 2 bases, the J end lost 1 base, and 11 bases lay between the germline ends. The CDR3 coding sequence is TGCGCCAGCAGCCAAAGATTCCGGGGCCAAGAGACCCAGTACTTC. It encodes CASSQRFRGQETQYF.

At least ten counts were recorded for this clonotype. The chain joins TRBV29-1 to TRBJ1-2; no definite D call. Germline V lookup: CDR1 SQVTM, CDR2 ANQGSEA. CDR3 length: 12 residues. V was pared by 4 bases and J by 0 bases, with 6 bases between. The CDR3 loop is CSVVRANYGYTF. The CDR3 coding sequence is TGCAGCGTTGTGAGGGCTAACTATGGCTACACCTTC.

The chain carries TRBV18 and TRBJ2-7; no definite D call. This CDR3 has 14 amino acids. CDR1 and CDR2 from the germline V gene are KGHSH and LQKENI. With 6 bases removed from V and 1 base from J, the gap between germline ends came to 13 bases. CDR3 in amino acids: CASSPGQESYEQYF. DNA of the CDR3: TGTGCCAGCTCTCCAGGTCAGGAATCCTACGAGCAGTACTTC.

In the case of this clonotype: The likely explanation is a read error, given a far larger clone one base away. The chain employs TRBV6-4 and TRBJ1-1; a possible D gene is TRBD1 (5 bases). The CDR3 totals 15 residues. Germline CDR1 reads MRHNA; CDR2 reads SNTAGT. V shed 6 bases and J shed 3 bases, with 17 bases lying between them. The CDR3 sequence is CASSHYSRVDTEAFF. The DNA for the CDR3 is TGTGCCAGCAGCCACTACTCCAGGGTGGACACTGAAGCTTTCTTT.

The chain has TRBV9 and TRBJ1-2; 10 nucleotides align to TRBD1. This CDR3 has 20 residues. CDR1 is SGDLS and CDR2 is YYNGEE in the germline V gene. The trim removed 4 bases at V and 8 bases at J, leaving 26 bases unmatched. The CDR3 sequence: CASSPVSGWMRGDRGYGYTF. CDR3 bases: TGTGCCAGCAGCCCAGTATCGGGGTGGATGCGGGGGGACAGGGGTTACGGCTACACCTTC.

The chain recombines TRBV20-1 with TRBJ1-6; possible D gene TRBD1, 6 bases. Germline lookup yields CDR1 DFQATT and CDR2 SNEGSKA (reference sequence). The ends were cut back, 0 bases at V and 9 bases at J, with 18 bases in the middle. The CDR3 contains 16 residues. The CDR3 region has the DNA TGCAGTGCTAGAGATGTCTCTCAGGGGAGCTTTTCACCCCTCCACTTT. This encodes CSARDVSQGSFSPLHF.

This clonotype came up many times. The chain uses TRBV20-1 and TRBJ1-1; possible D gene TRBD1, 6 bases. Germline CDR1 DFQATT, CDR2 SNEGSKA (reference sequence). The CDR3 spans 13 residues. V was cut by 1 base and J by 4 bases, with 10 bases left in between. The CDR3 sequence is CSARGGGGTEAFF. Written as DNA, the CDR3 is TGCAGTGCTAGAGGGGGAGGGGGCACTGAAGCTTTCTTT.

Only a few counts were recorded for this clonotype. J is TRBJ2-1 and V is TRBV30; D possibly corresponds to TRBD2 (6 bases). Germline V gene sequence: CDR1 GTSNPN, CDR2 SVGIG (reference sequence). CDR3 size: 14 residues. V lost 0 bases and J 5 bases, leaving 11 bases between the germline ends. DNA for the CDR3: TGTGCCTGGAGTGTAACTCGGACTAACAATGAGCAGTTCTTC. Protein: CAWSVTRTNNEQFF. Supplemented by reference TRBV30 and TRBJ2-1, the full variable domain reads SQTIHQWPATLVQPVGSPLSLECTVEGTSNPNLYWYRQAAGRGLQLLFYSVGIGQISSEVPQNLSASRPQDRQFILSSKKLLLSDSGFYLCAWSVTRTNNEQFFGPGTRLTVL.

This clonotype was observed many times. The chain couples TRBV3-1 to TRBJ2-3; TRBD2 matches at 10 bases. The CDR3 is 16 amino acids. The V segment lost 4 bases and the J segment 1 base; nucleotides outside the gene matches: 5. Per germline, CDR1 LGHDT and CDR2 YNNKEL (reference sequence). The CDR3 DNA reads TGTGCCAGCAGCCCAGAGCGGGAGGGGGGCACAGATACGCAGTATTTT. This encodes CASSPEREGGTDTQYF.

This sequence joins TRBV6-1 and TRBJ1-4; D not certain. The CDR3 length is 14 residues. Germline V gene lookup returns CDR1 MNHNS and CDR2 SASEGT. Between the trimmed V and J ends, which lost 8 bases and 5 bases, there was a span of 15 bases. CDR3 coding DNA: TGTGCCAGCGGGGAGGTGGACTTGAATGAAAAACTGTTTTTT. Residues: CASGEVDLNEKLFF.

This clonotype was picked up many times. The V and J genes are TRBV6-2 or TRBV6-3 and TRBJ2-2; either TRBD1 or TRBD2 may fit D (5 bases each). Germline CDR1 reads MNHEY; CDR2 reads SVGEGT. The CDR3 extends over 14 amino acids. With 3 bases removed from V and 1 base from J, the gap between germline ends came to 6 bases. This CDR3 is CASSYGGNTGELFF. In DNA, the CDR3 is TGTGCCAGCAGTTATGGGGGGAACACCGGGGAGCTGTTTTTT.

This clonotype showed up just a few times. This sequence joins TRBV29-1 and TRBJ1-1; 8 bases are shared with TRBD1. Germline loops: CDR1 SQVTM, CDR2 ANQGSEA. The CDR3 sequence is 12 residues long. Unmatched junction bases numbered 7, after V lost 6 bases and J lost 7 bases. CDR3 in amino acids: CSVRTGYGEAFF. The CDR3 DNA sequence: TGCAGCGTCCGGACAGGGTACGGTGAAGCTTTCTTT.

A note on this clonotype: This sequence is one base from a far larger clone and is likely a read error. The chain employs TRBV12-3 or TRBV12-4 and TRBJ2-4, with a tentative D call TRBD1 (6 bases). The CDR3 has 16 residues. V was clipped by 6 bases and J by 0 bases, with 15 bases between them. CDR3 sequence (DNA): TGTGCCAGCAGCCGGTCGGGACACCCAGCCAAAAACATTCAGTACTTC. It translates to CASSRSGHPAKNIQYF.

This clonotype was observed many times. The J gene is TRBJ1-1, the V gene TRBV6-5; D perhaps matches TRBD1 (6 bases). Germline V lookup: CDR1 MNHEY, CDR2 SVGAGI. This CDR3 is 14 amino acids long. V was clipped by 2 bases and J by 4 bases, with 11 bases between them. The CDR3 region is CASSYNRASTEAFF. CDR3 DNA sequence: TGTGCCAGCAGTTACAACAGGGCTAGCACTGAAGCTTTCTTT.

The rearrangement uses TRBV28 and TRBJ2-7; D is perhaps TRBD2 (7 bases). The germline V and J ends were trimmed by 2 bases and 1 base, with 18 bases remaining between them. This CDR3 contains 17 residues. CDR1 and CDR2 (germline): MDHEN, SYDVKM. The CDR3 reads CASSLKRGSGASYEQYF. CDR3 DNA sequence: TGTGCCAGCAGTTTAAAGAGGGGGAGCGGGGCTTCCTACGAGCAGTACTTC.

There are many counts of this clonotype. This chain connects TRBV5-1 to TRBJ2-5; the D gene is possibly TRBD1 (5 bases). Trimming stripped 0 bases from V and 2 bases from J, with 8 bases between. CDR1 SGHRS and CDR2 YFSETQ come from the germline V gene. CDR3 length: 14 residues. The CDR3 nucleotides are TGCGCCAGCAGCTTGGGACAGCCACAAGAGACCCAGTACTTC. Its protein product is CASSLGQPQETQYF.

In its sample, this clonotype was seen many times. The chain links TRBV6-1 to TRBJ2-5; 10 positions match TRBD1. The germline V gene has CDR1 MNHNS and CDR2 SASEGT. Trimming cost V 3 bases and J 2 bases; bases outside gene matches: 6. The CDR3 runs to 16 residues. The CDR3 loop reads CASSELPGQGQETQYF. DNA of the CDR3: TGTGCCAGCAGTGAGCTCCCGGGACAGGGGCAAGAGACCCAGTACTTC.

This clonotype was observed at least ten times. The chain has TRBV6-5 and TRBJ2-5; D call uncertain. This CDR3 has 14 amino acids. Per the germline V gene, CDR1 is MNHEY and CDR2 is SVGAGI. The V and J ends lost 0 bases and 5 bases respectively, with 10 bases between them. Here the CDR3 DNA reads TGTGCCAGCAGTTACTCAGGCCCAATTGAGACCCAGTACTTC. As protein: CASSYSGPIETQYF.

This clonotype was found a few times. The V and J genes are TRBV6-2 or TRBV6-3 and TRBJ2-5, with D hard to call. Germline V gene lookup returns CDR1 MNHEY and CDR2 SVGEGT. Deletions cut 2 bases from V and 2 bases from J, with 6 bases between. CDR3 size: 13 residues. The CDR3 DNA is TGTGCCAGCAGTTACCCGACTCAAGAGACCCAGTACTTC. Amino acid sequence: CASSYPTQETQYF.